This T cell receptor (beta chain) was found in a study of CD8 T cells in ankylosing spondylitis. Generation of TCR beta libraries employed quantitative 5'-RACE incorporating molecular barcodes. TCRdb independently ran MiXCR on the 5' RACE reads; one entry per CDR3 protein. This table holds about 840,000 distinct CDR3 sequences, approximately 12% found once. Ten or more counts support this clonotype. Its antigen is not known. At one of its ends the junction is not consistent with the germline gene, which may arise from a read error. Germline values: CDR1 DFQATT, CDR2 SNEGSKA (reference sequence). The CDR3 loop spans 13 amino acids. Notes on the study in general: The authors found the disease-linked clones to be CD8+ and relatively rare in peripheral blood. Among TCR beta sequences, a motif of eight highly homologous variants appeared characteristic of ankylosing spondylitis blood. Past studies reported some motif variants in reactive arthritis synovial fluid and blood. Researchers reportedly found disease-linked clones significantly enriched in matched ankylosing spondylitis synovial fluid.

The chain joins TRBV20-1 to TRBJ1-6, with D tentatively TRBD1 (6 bases). The sequenced sample was blood, either unsorted or a sorted T cell fraction (not recorded which). The receptor's source is a male donor with ankylosing spondylitis. In DNA, the CDR3 is TGCAGTGCAAGAGAAGGGGGGGATTCACCCCTCCACTTT. Amino acid sequence: CSAREGGDSPLHF.